Below are 14 T cell receptor beta chains sequenced from a single sample in a study of T cells in Graves' hyperthyroidism and ophthalmopathy. Using RNA transcripts as the source, TCR beta CDR3 regions were amplified. The HTBI primer set was used in a first-round RT-PCR of the TCR CDR3. From the multiplex PCR reads, TCRdb called clonotypes with MiXCR, one entry per CDR3 protein. Here the sample spans some 770,000 distinct CDR3 sequences, about 16% being singletons. The specimen sequenced was blood. The receptors stem from a man aged 18 to 35 with Graves' hyperthyroidism.

The genes are TRBV9 and TRBJ2-7; no firm D call. CDR3 length: 15 residues. Trimming removed 0 bases at V and 3 bases at J, with 13 bases between. Germline CDR1 is SGDLS and CDR2 is YYNGEE. In DNA, the CDR3 is TGTGCCAGCAGCGTAGAAGGGAACGCCATCTACGAGCAGTACTTC. Amino acid sequence: CASSVEGNAIYEQYF.

This clonotype appeared many times. The chain uses TRBV6-1 and TRBJ1-2, with 7 bases aligning to TRBD1. Per germline, CDR1 MNHNS and CDR2 SASEGT. V lost 6 bases to trimming and J lost 3 bases; unmatched junction nucleotides: 4. There are 13 residues in the CDR3. CDR3 in DNA: TGTGCCAGCAGATCTACAGGGGACTATGGCTACACCTTC. It codes for CASRSTGDYGYTF.

This clonotype was detected many times. This sequence joins TRBV12-3 or TRBV12-4 and TRBJ2-7; 9 nucleotides match TRBD1. This CDR3 contains 14 residues. With 5 bases clipped from V and 3 bases from J, the junction kept 5 bases outside the gene matches. The CDR3 spells CASSQEDRGYEQYF. CDR3 sequence (DNA): TGTGCCAGCAGTCAAGAGGACAGGGGCTACGAGCAGTACTTC.

The rearrangement joins TRBV20-1 to TRBJ2-7; D uncertain. The CDR3 runs 11 residues. V lost 7 bases and J lost 0, with 7 bases in between. Looked up from germline, CDR1 is DFQATT and CDR2 is SNEGSKA (reference sequence). For the CDR3, the DNA is TGCAGTGTGGCCAGCTCCTACGAGCAGTACTTC. Translation gives CSVASSYEQYF.

There are many counts of this clonotype. The chain couples TRBV11-2 to TRBJ2-1; maybe TRBD2 (6 bases). V was pared by 4 bases and J by 7 bases, with 14 bases between. From germline, CDR1 is SGHAT and CDR2 FQNNGV. The CDR3 has 14 amino acids. The CDR3 region is CASSSSHRGNEQFF. For the CDR3, the DNA is TGTGCCAGCAGCTCAAGCCATCGGGGGAATGAGCAGTTCTTC.

The rearrangement links TRBV15 to TRBJ1-5, with D perhaps TRBD1 (6 bases). In germline, CDR1 is LNHNV, CDR2 YYDKDF (reference sequence). This CDR3 region has 15 residues. Trimming took off 3 bases at V and 0 bases at J, with 9 bases between the two ends. Here the CDR3 reads CATSSTGNSNQPQHF. The DNA for the CDR3 is TGTGCCACCAGCAGTACAGGGAATAGCAATCAGCCCCAGCATTTT.

This clonotype was counted ten times or more. V and J are TRBV10-3 and TRBJ1-1; the D gene is possibly TRBD1 (6 bases). V lost 10 bases to trimming and J lost 3 bases, with 18 bases between them. The germline gives CDR1 ENHRY, CDR2 SYGVKD. CDR3 length equals 14 residues. CDR3 bases: TGTGCCACCAGAGGCCCTACAGGGCACACTGAAGCTTTCTTT. Translated, it gives CATRGPTGHTEAFF.

This clonotype was observed at least ten times. The genes are TRBV2 and TRBJ2-4; no clear D gene. CDR1 is SNHLY, CDR2 FYNNEI, per germline. The length of the CDR3 is 13 residues. Trimming stripped 2 bases from V and 0 bases from J, with 2 bases between. CDR3 bases: TGTGCCAGCAGTGAACTAGCCAAAAACATTCAGTACTTC. It translates to CASSELAKNIQYF.

The sample holds a few counts of this clonotype. A single base separates this from a much larger clone, so it may be a read error. The chain couples TRBV7-3 to TRBJ2-5; TRBD1 aligns across 9 bases. Germline loops: CDR1 SGHTA, CDR2 FQGTGA. The junction had 8 bases not matched to a gene; V was cut back by 8 bases and J by 7 bases. The CDR3 is 13 amino acids. CDR3 residues: CASGPGTGWTQYF. CDR3 nucleotides: TGTGCCAGCGGCCCCGGGACAGGGTGGACCCAGTACTTC.

This clonotype showed up many times. This chain uses TRBV2 with TRBJ1-2; perhaps TRBD1 as D (5 bases). From germline, CDR1 is SNHLY and CDR2 FYNNEI. The CDR3 totals 14 residues. Trimming removed 7 bases from V and 5 bases from J, with 17 bases in between. Here the CDR3 DNA reads TGTGCCAGCACCACACGGGGGGTAGATTATGGCTACACCTTC. Translated, it gives CASTTRGVDYGYTF.

The chain combines TRBV25-1 with TRBJ2-7; D possibly corresponds to TRBD1 (6 bases). This CDR3 spans 13 amino acids. Trimming removed 4 bases from V and 5 bases from J, with 12 bases in between. Germline lookup yields CDR1 MGHDK and CDR2 SYGVNS. In DNA, the CDR3 is TGTGCCAGCAGTGTCTTAAACAGGGACGAGCAGTACTTC. Its protein product is CASSVLNRDEQYF.

This chain's CDR3 is CATSDRKGGTGELFF. The DNA for the CDR3 is TGTGCCACCAGTGACAGAAAAGGGGGGACCGGGGAGCTGTTTTTT. V is TRBV24-1 and J is TRBJ2-2; D assignment may be TRBD1 or TRBD2 (6 bases each). The germline gives CDR1 KGHDR, CDR2 SFDVKD. Trimming pared 4 bases from V and 5 bases from J, leaving 13 bases between. CDR3 length: 15 amino acids.

This clonotype showed up many times. This chain connects TRBV20-1 to TRBJ2-7, with 7 bases identical to TRBD2. Trimming removed 0 bases from V and 0 bases from J; junction bases left unmatched: 2. The CDR3 length is 14 residues. CDR1 and CDR2 from the germline V gene are DFQATT and SNEGSKA (reference sequence). This CDR3 reads CSARDRTSSYEQYF. In DNA, the CDR3 is TGCAGTGCTAGAGATCGGACTAGCTCCTACGAGCAGTACTTC.

This clonotype was recorded at least ten times. The chain has TRBV28 and TRBJ2-1, with D tentatively TRBD2 (5 bases). Trimming cost V 5 bases and J 0 bases, with 14 bases left between them. The CDR3 has 16 amino acids. Germline-derived CDR1 and CDR2 are MDHEN and SYDVKM. In DNA, the CDR3 is TGTGCCAGCAGTACCCTAGGAGGCAGCTCCTACAATGAGCAGTTCTTC. Its translation is CASSTLGGSSYNEQFF. Filled out from reference TRBV28 and TRBJ2-1, the complete variable domain reads DVKVTQSSRYLVKRTGEKVFLECVQDMDHENMFWYRQDPGLGLRLIYFSYDVKMKEKGDIPEGYSVSREKKERFSLILESASTNQTSMYLCASSTLGGSSYNEQFFGPGTRLTVL.